The 12 T cell receptor beta chains below were found in one sample sequenced in a study of blood T cell repertoires in COVID-19. Libraries were prepared by immunoSEQ multiplex PCR; TCRdb keeps only in-frame clonotypes and omits some of them. Altogether roughly 120,000 clones are present, 70% to 90% being singletons, with the ten largest covering over 3%. Sequencing was done on a sample of peripheral blood. These receptors came from a woman between 50 and 59 years old with acute or convalescent COVID-19.

This clone was observed a handful of times. The chain joins TRBV5-1 to TRBJ2-7; TRBD2 aligns across 7 bases. V lost 5 bases and J lost 0; bases outside the gene matches: 8. Germline V gene data show CDR1 as SGHRS and CDR2 as YFSETQ. The CDR3 length is 15 residues. DNA for the CDR3: TGCGCCAGCAGTCGTCAAAGCGGGGACTCCTACGAGCAGTACTTC. This encodes CASSRQSGDSYEQYF.

The chain recombines TRBV11-2 with TRBJ2-1, with D possibly TRBD2 on 6 matching bases. This CDR3 spans 15 amino acids. Looked up from germline, CDR1 is SGHAT and CDR2 is FQNNGV. The V gene lost 4 bases and the J gene lost 10 bases, with 20 bases spanning the gap. The chain's CDR3 is CASSYPGRKNSEQFF. The CDR3 coding sequence is TGTGCCAGCAGCTATCCTGGGAGGAAGAATTCGGAGCAGTTCTTC.

The gene calls are TRBV3-1 (or the pseudogene TRBV3-2) and TRBJ2-7; 9 bases map to TRBD2. The V segment lost 1 base and the J segment 5 bases; nucleotides outside the gene matches: 9. CDR3 size: 16 residues. Germline V gives CDR1 LGHDT, CDR2 YNNKEL (reference sequence). Written as DNA, the CDR3 is TGTGCCAGCAGCCAAGGGCCCGGGCTAGCGGGAAACGAGCAGTACTTC. As protein: CASSQGPGLAGNEQYF.

The J gene is TRBJ1-4, the V gene TRBV6-6, with D hard to call. The CDR3 has 13 residues. With 2 bases removed from V and 4 bases from J, the gap between germline ends came to 5 bases. The germline CDR1 and CDR2 sequences are MNHNY and SVGAGI (reference sequence). The CDR3 DNA reads TGTGCCAGCAGTTACACGGGTAATGAAAAACTGTTTTTT. Translation gives CASSYTGNEKLFF.

The rearrangement links TRBV19 to TRBJ1-1; 10 nucleotides align to TRBD1. Germline V gene data show CDR1 as LNHDA and CDR2 as SQIVND (reference sequence). V dropped 4 bases and J dropped 5; count of bases not matched to a gene: 7. The CDR3 sequence is 15 residues long. CDR3 nucleotide sequence: TGTGCCAGTAGTACCAGGGACAGGGGTGAGACTGAAGCTTTCTTT. Its protein product is CASSTRDRGETEAFF.

This chain links TRBV10-3 with TRBJ2-7, with TRBD2 identical over 10 bases. With V trimmed by 11 bases and J by 7 bases, 8 bases remained unmatched. The CDR3 contains 12 residues. Germline CDR1 is ENHRY and CDR2 is SYGVKD. The CDR3 sequence is CASSGRAEEQYF. The CDR3 DNA reads TGTGCCTCGAGCGGGAGGGCTGAAGAGCAGTACTTC.

The rearrangement uses TRBV5-1 and TRBJ1-2; TRBD1 matches at 11 bases. V was pared by 0 bases and J by 1 base, with 11 bases of the junction left unmatched. Germline V gene data show CDR1 as SGHRS and CDR2 as YFSETQ. The CDR3 sequence is 19 residues long. The CDR3 reads CASSLDVRGTGGDNYGYTF. The CDR3 nucleotides are TGCGCCAGCAGCTTGGATGTTCGGGGGACAGGGGGAGATAACTATGGCTACACCTTC.

This clone came up once. The chain links TRBV27 to TRBJ1-2; D uncertain. The CDR3 runs to 12 residues. Germline values: CDR1 MNHEY, CDR2 SMNVEV (reference sequence). The V and J ends lost 2 bases and 8 bases respectively, with 9 bases between them. CDR3 sequence: CASSLRGGGYTF. The CDR3 DNA follows: TGTGCCAGCAGTTTACGGGGTGGCGGCTACACCTTC.

The chain carries TRBV27 and TRBJ2-3; D is unresolved. The CDR3 has 9 residues. Per the germline V gene, CDR1 is MNHEY and CDR2 is SMNVEV (reference sequence). CDR3 nucleotides: TGTACAGAAATTTATACGCAGTATTTT. Its translation: CTEIYTQYF.

The chain links TRBV28 to TRBJ1-2; no clear D. The ends were cut back, 4 bases at V and 8 bases at J, with 17 bases in the middle. The germline gives CDR1 MDHEN, CDR2 SYDVKM. The CDR3 contains 14 residues. CDR3 nucleotides: TGTGCCAGCAGTTGGCCGGGTCTCAGCCAAGGCTACACCTTC. Its translation is CASSWPGLSQGYTF.

This chain connects TRBV10-3 to TRBJ2-7, with 11 positions matching TRBD2. The CDR3 runs to 14 residues. Germline V CDR1 and CDR2: ENHRY, SYGVKD. V lost 5 bases and J lost 3; bases outside the gene matches: 3. The CDR3 sequence is CAISLTSGNYEQYF. The CDR3 coding sequence is TGTGCCATCAGTTTGACTAGCGGGAACTACGAGCAGTACTTC.

DNA of the CDR3: TGTGCCAGCAGCCAAGCGGGGACTAGCGGGACCAGCTACGAGCAGTACTTC. Translation: CASSQAGTSGTSYEQYF. The rearrangement uses TRBV4-2 and TRBJ2-7; the match to TRBD2 covers 13 bases. Germline V gene lookup returns CDR1 LGHNA and CDR2 YNFKEQ. The CDR3 consists of 17 residues. The V segment lost 1 base and the J segment 3 bases; nucleotides outside the gene matches: 6.